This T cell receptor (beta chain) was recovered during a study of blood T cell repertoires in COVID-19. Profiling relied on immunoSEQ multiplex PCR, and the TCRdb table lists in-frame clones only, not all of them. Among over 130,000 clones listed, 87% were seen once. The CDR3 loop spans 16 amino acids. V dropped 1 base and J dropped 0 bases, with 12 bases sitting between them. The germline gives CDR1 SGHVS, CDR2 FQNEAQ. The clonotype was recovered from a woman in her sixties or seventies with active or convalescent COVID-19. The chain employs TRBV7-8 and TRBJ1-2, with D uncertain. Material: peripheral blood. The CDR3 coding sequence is TGTGCCAGCAGCTTAGGTAGGAGGAGACCTAACTATGGCTACACCTTC. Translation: CASSLGRRRPNYGYTF.